This T cell receptor (beta chain) was sequenced in a study of T cells in Graves' hyperthyroidism and ophthalmopathy. Germline CDR1 and CDR2: SGHTA and FQGNSA. Deletions cut 1 base from V and 0 bases from J, with 4 bases between. There are 13 residues in the CDR3. Whole-study findings and limits: Most thyroid-expanded clonotypes above 0.001 were also found in blood.

Amplified TCR beta CDR3 regions came from RNA transcripts. HTBI primers were the set used in a first-round RT-PCR of the TCR CDR3. TCRdb reprocessed the multiplex PCR reads with MiXCR, giving one entry per CDR3 protein. Of 800,000 or so distinct CDR3 sequences listed, 38% are singletons. With a duration under 2 months, the hyperthyroidism was newly diagnosed in patients aged 18 to 65. Pregnant or lactating patients were excluded, as were those with uncontrolled infection or other autoimmune disease. Of note for this clonotype: The antigen remains unidentified.

Sequencing was carried out using blood. This receptor was obtained from a man younger than 35 with Graves' hyperthyroidism. The chain recombines TRBV7-2 with TRBJ2-7, with D uncertain. DNA for the CDR3: TGTGCCAGCAGCTTAGAGATCTCCTACGAGCAGTACTTC. Translation: CASSLEISYEQYF.